What follows are 28 T cell receptor beta chains derived from one specimen sequenced in a study of cytomegalovirus exposure and HLA in healthy donors. The PCR was carried out with 60 Vbeta primers and 13 Jbeta primers. Generated by immunoSEQ multiplex PCR, the TCRdb table keeps only in-frame clones and is missing some. This table has 65,000 to 100,000 clones, roughly 77% appearing once. Sequenced: PBMCs. The receptors shown here come from a woman aged 40-49 years in good health and CMV-seropositive.

The chain carries TRBV7-9 and TRBJ1-1; 7 bases match TRBD1. The CDR3 totals 16 residues. V dropped 3 bases and J dropped 0; count of bases not matched to a gene: 7. Germline values: CDR1 SEHNR, CDR2 FQNEAQ (reference sequence). CDR3 sequence reads: CASSFYPGTVNTEAFF. CDR3 coding DNA: TGTGCCAGCAGCTTCTACCCCGGGACAGTGAACACTGAAGCTTTCTTT. The full variable domain, rest sourced from reference TRBV7-9 and TRBJ1-1, is DTGVSQNPRHKITKRGQNVTFRCDPISEHNRLYWYRQTLGQGPEFLTYFQNEAQLEKSRLLSDRFSAERPKGSFSTLEIQRTEQGDSAMYLCASSFYPGTVNTEAFFGQGTRLTVV.

CDR3 amino acids: CASSLGTADNSPLHF. CDR3 DNA sequence: TGCGCCAGCAGCTTGGGCACAGCAGATAATTCACCCCTCCACTTT. The chain is built from TRBV5-1 and TRBJ1-6; D gene unclear. Trimming took 0 bases from V and 5 from J, leaving 9 bases between them. The CDR3 contains 15 residues. Germline loops: CDR1 SGHRS, CDR2 YFSETQ.

The chain couples TRBV28 to TRBJ1-5, with 8 bases fitting TRBD1. Looked up from germline, CDR1 is MDHEN and CDR2 is SYDVKM. The CDR3 extends over 18 amino acids. V lost 5 bases and J lost 2; bases outside the gene matches: 14. CDR3 nucleotide sequence: TGTGCCAGCAGTACCGGGACAGGTGCATTCAAAGGCAATCAGCCCCAGCATTTT. Its protein product is CASSTGTGAFKGNQPQHF.

The genes are TRBV9 and TRBJ2-3, with 10 positions matching TRBD2. The CDR3 consists of 16 residues. The V and J ends lost 3 bases and 4 bases, in that order; junction bases with no gene match: 8. The V gene's germline CDR1 is SGDLS and CDR2 YYNGEE. The CDR3: CASSAGGSGRPDTQYF. The DNA of the CDR3 is TGTGCCAGCAGCGCAGGTGGTAGCGGGAGGCCAGATACGCAGTATTTT.

This clone was counted once. Other DNA sequences in this sample translate to the same CDR3. The gene calls are TRBV7-9 and TRBJ2-1; 9 bases map to TRBD2. Germline V gene data show CDR1 as SEHNR and CDR2 as FQNEAQ (reference sequence). The CDR3 loop spans 13 amino acids. V dropped 9 bases and J dropped 9; count of bases not matched to a gene: 9. The CDR3 spells CASTLAGALEQFF. CDR3 nucleotide sequence: TGTGCCAGTACCTTAGCGGGAGCTCTTGAGCAGTTCTTC.

The CDR3 DNA is TGTGCCAGCAGCCAGACAGGGACTAGCACAGATACGCAGTATTTT. Its translation is CASSQTGTSTDTQYF. The gene calls are TRBV14 and TRBJ2-3; possibly TRBD1 for D (7 bases). This CDR3 is built from 15 residues. The V end lost 3 bases, the J end lost 0 bases, and 10 bases lay between the germline ends. Per the germline V gene, CDR1 is SGHDN and CDR2 is FVKESK.

The rearrangement joins TRBV5-4 to TRBJ2-2, with TRBD2 as a possible D gene (6 bases). With 2 bases removed from V and 2 bases from J, the gap between germline ends came to 10 bases. The CDR3 covers 15 residues. CDR1 and CDR2 from the germline V gene are SGHNT and YYREEE (reference sequence). CDR3 DNA: TGTGCCAGCAGCTTCGCTAGCGTCAACACCGGGGAGCTGTTTTTT. Encoded protein: CASSFASVNTGELFF.

V and J are TRBV11-2 and TRBJ1-2; 7 bases fit TRBD1. Per the germline V gene, CDR1 is SGHAT and CDR2 is FQNNGV. Trimming took 4 bases from V and 3 from J; bases not matched to a gene: 5. The CDR3 consists of 14 residues. The CDR3 spells CASSSTGDDYGYTF. The CDR3 DNA follows: TGTGCCAGCAGCTCCACAGGGGATGACTATGGCTACACCTTC.

The rearrangement uses TRBV7-9 and TRBJ1-1; the D is unclear. The CDR3 covers 16 residues. The V gene lost 5 bases and the J gene lost 1 base, with 17 bases spanning the gap. CDR1 and CDR2 (germline): SEHNR, FQNEAQ (reference sequence). CDR3 residues: CASSPSGNRRNTEAFF. The CDR3 DNA sequence: TGTGCCAGCAGCCCATCTGGCAACAGAAGGAACACTGAAGCTTTCTTT.

This clone has only one observation. The V and J genes are TRBV4-2 and TRBJ1-2; tentative D call: TRBD1 (6 bases). This CDR3 comprises 17 residues. Between the trimmed V and J ends, which lost 1 base and 7 bases, there was a span of 22 bases. The germline CDR1 and CDR2 sequences are LGHNA and YNFKEQ. This CDR3 reads CASSQGPISTLGGGYTF. The CDR3 region has the DNA TGTGCCAGCAGCCAAGGTCCTATTAGTACTCTAGGGGGTGGCTACACCTTC.

The CDR3 protein is CASRGTVALSGNTIYF. The CDR3 DNA sequence: TGTGCCAGCAGGGGGACAGTAGCACTCTCTGGAAACACCATATATTTT. The rearrangement links TRBV2 to TRBJ1-3; 7 bases are shared with TRBD1. CDR1 is SNHLY, CDR2 FYNNEI, per germline. The junction had 8 bases not matched to a gene; V was cut back by 6 bases and J by 0 bases. CDR3 length: 16 amino acids.

This sequence joins TRBV27 and TRBJ2-1, with 8 bases matching TRBD2. Germline V gene lookup returns CDR1 MNHEY and CDR2 SMNVEV (reference sequence). Germline trimming cut 5 bases from V and 5 bases from J; bases unmatched to any gene: 5. The CDR3 sequence is 14 residues long. CDR3 DNA: TGTGCCAGCAGTCGAGCGGGAGAGGACAATGAGCAGTTCTTC. This codes for CASSRAGEDNEQFF.

This clone was observed once. V usage is TRBV4-1 and J usage is TRBJ2-5; TRBD1 matches at 7 bases. Unmatched junction bases numbered 15, after V lost 4 bases and J lost 7 bases. The germline gives CDR1 MGHRA, CDR2 YSYEKL. CDR3 length: 16 residues. The CDR3 nucleotides are TGCGCCAGCAGCCCGGGACCGGACAGGCCAAGAGGGACCCAGTACTTC. This sequence encodes CASSPGPDRPRGTQYF.

This clone was observed a few times. The gene calls are TRBV7-3 and TRBJ2-7, with 9 nucleotides matching TRBD2. This CDR3 has 15 residues. Germline lookup yields CDR1 SGHTA and CDR2 FQGTGA. Trimming took 1 base from V and 4 from J; bases not matched to a gene: 5. The CDR3: CASSLSSGSKYEQYF. Written as DNA, the CDR3 is TGTGCCAGCAGCTTAAGTAGCGGGAGTAAGTACGAGCAGTACTTC. Drawing the rest from reference TRBV7-3 and TRBJ2-7, the complete variable domain is GAGVSQTPSNKVTEKGKYVELRCDPISGHTALYWYRQSLGQGPEFLIYFQGTGAADDSGLPNDRFFAVRPEGSVSTLKIQRTERGDSAVYLCASSLSSGSKYEQYFGPGTRLTVT.

J is TRBJ2-3 and V is TRBV5-6, with D possibly TRBD1 on 6 matching bases. Germline CDR1 reads SGHDT; CDR2 reads YYEEEE. There are 15 residues in the CDR3. V lost 0 bases, J lost 4 bases, and 12 bases lay in between. The CDR3 coding sequence is TGTGCCAGCAGCTTGGGCAGGGGCTTACCAGATACGCAGTATTTT. It specifies CASSLGRGLPDTQYF. The whole variable domain, remainder taken from reference TRBV5-6 and TRBJ2-3, is DAGVTQSPTHLIKTRGQQVTLRCSPKSGHDTVSWYQQALGQGPQFIFQYYEEEERQRGNFPDRFSGHQFPNYSSELNVNALLLGDSALYLCASSLGRGLPDTQYFGPGTRLTVL.

This clone was detected a few times. This chain uses TRBV6-5 with TRBJ1-1, with TRBD1 as a possible D gene (5 bases). The CDR3 spans 13 residues. Germline CDR1 is MNHEY and CDR2 is SVGAGI. Trimming left V 6 bases short and J 0 bases short, with 8 bases between. The CDR3 sequence: CASSRQLNTEAFF. For the CDR3, the DNA is TGTGCCAGCAGCCGACAGCTGAACACTGAAGCTTTCTTT.

The chain has TRBV27 and TRBJ2-7; TRBD2 might be the D (6 bases). The CDR3 covers 13 residues. CDR1 and CDR2 (germline): MNHEY, SMNVEV (reference sequence). V was pared by 2 bases and J by 3 bases, with 8 bases between. CDR3 in amino acids: CASSLGGFYEQYF. The CDR3 nucleotides read TGTGCCAGCAGTTTAGGGGGGTTCTACGAGCAGTACTTC.

The chain uses TRBV6-5 and TRBJ2-5; the D is unclear. Germline CDR1 is MNHEY and CDR2 is SVGAGI. The CDR3 has 14 residues. Trimming left V 4 bases short and J 0 bases short, with 9 bases between. CDR3 amino acids: CASSFYDNQETQYF. Written as DNA, the CDR3 is TGTGCCAGCAGTTTTTATGACAACCAAGAGACCCAGTACTTC.

The genes are TRBV28 and TRBJ2-7; 9 bases line up with TRBD1. The CDR3 has 15 amino acids. V was clipped by 6 bases and J by 2 bases; unmatched bases: 8. Germline lookup yields CDR1 MDHEN and CDR2 SYDVKM. The CDR3: CASRYRDRVPYEQYF. The CDR3, as DNA: TGTGCCAGCAGGTACCGGGACAGGGTACCCTACGAGCAGTACTTC.

This sequence joins TRBV5-4 and TRBJ2-7; 7 nucleotides agree with TRBD2. CDR3 length: 13 amino acids. V was clipped by 4 bases and J by 4 bases; unmatched bases: 5. Germline values: CDR1 SGHNT, CDR2 YYREEE (reference sequence). The CDR3 coding sequence is TGTGCCAGCAGCCCCGGGAGGCTTTACGAGCAGTACTTC. Amino acids: CASSPGRLYEQYF.

The V gene is TRBV7-2, the J gene TRBJ1-1; D is ambiguous. The CDR3 totals 15 residues. The V end lost 1 base, the J end lost 1 base, and 10 bases lay between the germline ends. Per germline, CDR1 SGHTA and CDR2 FQGNSA. The CDR3 region is CASSLGAVGNTEAFF. The CDR3 nucleotides are TGTGCCAGCAGCTTAGGGGCAGTGGGGAACACTGAAGCTTTCTTT. The whole variable domain, filled in from reference TRBV7-2 and TRBJ1-1, reads GAGVSQSPSNKVTEKGKDVELRCDPISGHTALYWYRQSLGQGLEFLIYFQGNSAPDKSGLPSDRFSAERTGGSVSTLTIQRTQQEDSAVYLCASSLGAVGNTEAFFGQGTRLTVV.

CDR3 nucleotides: TGTGCCAGCGACTTAGAGGATTCCTACGAGCAGTACTTC. It is translated as CASDLEDSYEQYF. The chain couples TRBV6-1 to TRBJ2-7; D ambiguous. CDR1 MNHNS and CDR2 SASEGT come from the germline V gene. The CDR3 loop spans 13 amino acids. Trimming removed 8 bases at V and 1 base at J, with 12 bases between.

The gene calls are TRBV19 and TRBJ2-1; 9 nucleotides align to TRBD2. The CDR3 has 15 residues. CDR1 is LNHDA, CDR2 SQIVND, per germline (reference sequence). Germline trimming cut 5 bases from V and 0 bases from J; bases unmatched to any gene: 2. The CDR3 here is CASSLSGSSYNEQFF. CDR3 DNA sequence: TGTGCCAGTAGTCTTAGCGGGAGCTCCTACAATGAGCAGTTCTTC.

V gene TRBV10-3 combines with J gene TRBJ1-2; 9 bases are shared with TRBD1. CDR3 length: 17 residues. Per germline, CDR1 ENHRY and CDR2 SYGVKD. V gave up 2 bases and J gave up 6 bases; unmatched junction bases: 13. CDR3 sequence reads: CAISEVPPRQGGDGYTF. The CDR3 DNA follows: TGTGCCATCAGTGAGGTCCCCCCCCGACAGGGGGGTGATGGCTACACCTTC.

This rearrangement joins TRBV18 to TRBJ1-2, with 7 bases aligning to TRBD1. This CDR3 is 15 amino acids long. With V trimmed by 6 bases and J by 6 bases, 13 bases remained unmatched. Germline values: CDR1 KGHSH, CDR2 LQKENI. The CDR3 here is CASSPDRAKGNGYTF. The CDR3 nucleotides are TGTGCCAGCTCCCCTGACAGGGCGAAGGGGAATGGCTACACCTTC.

This chain links TRBV30 with TRBJ1-5; D uncertain. The CDR3 is made up of 13 amino acids. V lost 0 bases and J 4 bases, leaving 7 bases between the germline ends. The germline gives CDR1 GTSNPN, CDR2 SVGIG (reference sequence). Here the CDR3 reads CAWSVEGNQPQHF. The CDR3 bases are TGTGCCTGGAGTGTAGAGGGAAATCAGCCCCAGCATTTT.

This clone has just one count. The chain combines TRBV14 with TRBJ2-1; maybe TRBD1 (6 bases). The CDR3 is 14 amino acids. V lost 4 bases to trimming and J lost 7 bases, with 14 bases between them. CDR1 and CDR2 from the germline V gene are SGHDN and FVKESK. CDR3 sequence reads: CASSRNRVGNEQFF. The DNA for the CDR3 is TGTGCCAGCAGCCGTAACAGGGTGGGAAATGAGCAGTTCTTC. Variable domain in full (rest from reference TRBV14 and TRBJ2-1): EAGVTQFPSHSVIEKGQTVTLRCDPISGHDNLYWYRRVMGKEIKFLLHFVKESKQDESGMPNNRFLAERTGGTYSTLKVQPAELEDSGVYFCASSRNRVGNEQFFGPGTRLTVL.

This chain joins TRBV2 and TRBJ2-7; 9 bases are a match to TRBD1. Germline assignment: CDR1 SNHLY and CDR2 FYNNEI. CDR3 length equals 16 residues. V gave up 6 bases and J gave up 5 bases; unmatched junction bases: 14. CDR3 sequence reads: CASSENLGTGSNEQYF. DNA for the CDR3: TGTGCCAGCAGCGAAAACCTAGGGACAGGGTCGAACGAGCAGTACTTC.